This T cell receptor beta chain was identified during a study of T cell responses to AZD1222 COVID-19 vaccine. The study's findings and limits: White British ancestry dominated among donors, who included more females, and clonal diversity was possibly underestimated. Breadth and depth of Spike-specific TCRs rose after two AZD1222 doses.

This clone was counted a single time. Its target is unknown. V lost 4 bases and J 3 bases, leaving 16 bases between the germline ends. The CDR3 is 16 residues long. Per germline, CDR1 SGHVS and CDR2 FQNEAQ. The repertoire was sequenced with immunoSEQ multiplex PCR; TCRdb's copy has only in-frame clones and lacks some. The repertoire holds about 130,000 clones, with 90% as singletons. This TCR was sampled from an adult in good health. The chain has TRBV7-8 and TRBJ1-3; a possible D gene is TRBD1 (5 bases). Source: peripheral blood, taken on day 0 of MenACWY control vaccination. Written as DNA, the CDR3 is TGTGCCAGCAGCTGGTCTCCTAGGGGCTATGGAAACACCATATATTTT. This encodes CASSWSPRGYGNTIYF.